What follows are 5 T cell receptor beta chains derived from one specimen sequenced in a study of beta chain features in type 1 diabetes. cDNA synthesis used the whole RNA isolate, giving expressed TCRB sequences. Some clones are missing from TCRdb's copy, which holds only in-frame ones; the method was immunoSEQ multiplex PCR. The table includes some 400,000 clones, approximately 16% detected once. Sample: naive CD4+ T cells from blood. These receptors were collected from a woman aged 18-29 years in good health.

The CDR3 bases are TGTGCCAGCAGCGTGGGGCTAGCGGGAGAGGGCTACAATGAGCAGTTCTTC. Translated: CASSVGLAGEGYNEQFF. The rearrangement joins TRBV9 to TRBJ2-1; TRBD2 aligns across 10 bases. Germline V gives CDR1 SGDLS, CDR2 YYNGEE. The CDR3 is made up of 17 amino acids. V gave up 2 bases and J gave up 3 bases; unmatched junction bases: 8. The variable domain in full, with the rest retrieved from reference TRBV9 and TRBJ2-1, is DSGVTQTPKHLITATGQRVTLRCSPRSGDLSVYWYQQSLDQGLQFLIQYYNGEERAKGNILERFSAQQFPDLHSELNLSSLELGDSALYFCASSVGLAGEGYNEQFFGPGTRLTVL.

The rearrangement uses TRBV20-1 and TRBJ2-7, with a tentative D call TRBD2 (5 bases). From germline, CDR1 is DFQATT and CDR2 SNEGSKA (reference sequence). This CDR3 contains 11 residues. The germline V and J ends were trimmed by 6 bases and 7 bases, with 13 bases remaining between them. The CDR3 is CSALLVGEQYF. The CDR3 region has the DNA TGCAGTGCGTTACTAGTGGGGGAGCAGTACTTC.

The gene calls are TRBV6-5 and TRBJ1-2; TRBD1 might be the D (6 bases). The CDR3 is made up of 14 amino acids. V gave up 6 bases and J gave up 8 bases, with 19 bases separating them. CDR1 and CDR2 from the germline V gene are MNHEY and SVGAGI. The CDR3 DNA reads TGTGCCAGCAGCCAGAAAACAGGGAGAGGCGGCTACACCTTC. It codes for CASSQKTGRGGYTF.

This chain connects TRBV6-5 to TRBJ2-7, with D possibly being TRBD1 (6 bases). This CDR3 spans 15 amino acids. The V end lost 7 bases, the J end lost 2 bases, and 18 bases lay between the germline ends. From germline, CDR1 is MNHEY and CDR2 SVGAGI. CDR3 coding DNA: TGTGCCAGCAAAGTTGGACCGACAGGCGCCTACGAGCAGTACTTC. Translating gives CASKVGPTGAYEQYF.

This chain links TRBV27 with TRBJ1-1, with no clear D. The CDR3 has 15 amino acids. In germline, CDR1 is MNHEY, CDR2 SMNVEV (reference sequence). The V end lost 1 base, the J end lost 2 bases, and 11 bases lay between the germline ends. Written as DNA, the CDR3 is TGTGCCAGCAGTTTATTCCGGGGAGGTAACACTGAAGCTTTCTTT. The encoded protein is CASSLFRGGNTEAFF.